The present entry profiles one TCR beta chain with its context. Its antigen is as yet unknown. The method was immunoSEQ multiplex PCR; TCRdb's version includes in-frame clones alone and lacks a portion of them. In the table there are roughly 40,000 clones, about nine tenths of which are singletons. Trimming stripped 0 bases from V and 5 bases from J, with 16 bases between. Per the germline V gene, CDR1 is KGHSH and CDR2 is LQKENI. The CDR3 loop spans 16 amino acids. This entry belongs to a study of OX40 agonist ivuxolimab in advanced cancers. About the study: Ivuxolimab doses were 0.01, 0.1, 0.3, 1.5, 3 or 10 mg/kg every 2 weeks. Under the entry rules, prior anti-PD-1, anti-PD-L1 or anti-CTLA-4 therapy was allowed, and about 40% had some. Three individuals attained partial responses, comprising one hepatocellular carcinoma case and two cutaneous melanoma cases. Findings of the study overall: Some patients without response likewise showed low normalized clonal expansion.

The material sequenced was CD4+ or CD8+ T cells sorted from blood, taken in a trial of the OX40 agonist ivuxolimab. The receptor was isolated from an adult with an advanced solid tumor such as melanoma, head and neck, liver or kidney cancer. The rearrangement joins TRBV18 to TRBJ1-2, with D possibly TRBD1 on 6 matching bases. In DNA, the CDR3 is TGTGCCAGCTCACCACCTAAGGGGGGGGCTGTTTATGGCTACACCTTC. Translated, it gives CASSPPKGGAVYGYTF.